This is a list of T cell receptor beta chains from one sample in a study of Tregs in tolerant kidney transplant recipients. Some clones are missing from TCRdb's copy, which holds only in-frame ones; the method was immunoSEQ multiplex PCR. Among around 78,000 clones listed, less than 95% were seen once. The sample in question was Tregs from blood, obtained before the transplant. These receptors were obtained from a human donor who received a combined kidney and bone marrow transplant. Each CDR3 is given with its conserved first and last residue. Each record gives: J gene, D gene, V gene, clone size, CDR3 protein, CDR3 DNA. D genes are given only for firm matches. Clone size appears in some rows only: once, few, many, or a class for an expanded clone.

J gene: TRBJ2-1; D gene: .; V gene: TRBV7-9; clone size: .; CDR3 protein: CASSIDGTVYNEQFF; CDR3 DNA: TGTGCCAGCAGCATAGACGGGACGGTCTACAATGAGCAGTTCTTC
J gene: TRBJ1-4; D gene: TRBD1; V gene: TRBV10-3; clone size: .; CDR3 protein: CAISTGEADEKLFF; CDR3 DNA: TGTGCCATCAGCACAGGGGAGGCGGATGAAAAACTGTTTTTT
J gene: TRBJ1-5; D gene: .; V gene: TRBV7-2; clone size: .; CDR3 protein: CASSYLGGNQPQHF; CDR3 DNA: TGTGCCAGCAGCTACCTGGGGGGCAATCAGCCCCAGCATTTT
J gene: TRBJ1-2; D gene: .; V gene: TRBV5-1; clone size: .; CDR3 protein: CASSLGPQSNYGYTF; CDR3 DNA: TGCGCCAGCAGCTTGGGCCCACAGAGTAACTATGGCTACACCTTC
J gene: TRBJ2-6; D gene: TRBD1; V gene: TRBV4-2; clone size: .; CDR3 protein: CASSQGDRVTGANVLTF; CDR3 DNA: TGTGCCAGCAGCCAAGGGGACAGGGTAACTGGGGCCAACGTCCTGACTTTC
J gene: TRBJ2-2; D gene: .; V gene: TRBV11-2; clone size: .; CDR3 protein: CASSLVQGELFF; CDR3 DNA: TGTGCCAGCAGCTTAGTCCAGGGGGAGCTGTTTTTT
J gene: TRBJ2-7; D gene: TRBD2; V gene: TRBV5-1; clone size: .; CDR3 protein: CASSETSGRIHEQYF; CDR3 DNA: TGCGCCAGCAGCGAAACTAGCGGGAGGATCCACGAGCAGTACTTC
J gene: TRBJ1-4; D gene: .; V gene: TRBV19; clone size: .; CDR3 protein: CASGETATNEKLFF; CDR3 DNA: TGTGCCAGTGGGGAGACAGCAACTAATGAAAAACTGTTTTTT
J gene: TRBJ2-7; D gene: .; V gene: TRBV19; clone size: .; CDR3 protein: CASSRGSSYEQYF; CDR3 DNA: TGTGCCAGTAGTCGTGGGAGTTCCTACGAGCAGTACTTC
J gene: TRBJ2-1; D gene: .; V gene: TRBV7-9; clone size: .; CDR3 protein: CASSFSSFGNEQFF; CDR3 DNA: TGTGCCAGCAGCTTTTCTAGTTTCGGCAATGAGCAGTTCTTC
J gene: TRBJ2-3; D gene: .; V gene: TRBV7-3; clone size: once; CDR3 protein: CASSPLGQGKDTQYF; CDR3 DNA: TGTGCCAGCAGCCCCCTGGGGCAGGGGAAAGATACGCAGTATTTT
J gene: TRBJ2-7; D gene: .; V gene: TRBV7-8; clone size: once; CDR3 protein: CASSLFRDSYEQYF; CDR3 DNA: TGTGCCAGCAGCTTATTCAGGGACTCCTACGAGCAGTACTTC
J gene: TRBJ1-3; D gene: .; V gene: TRBV9; clone size: .; CDR3 protein: CASSVAGGAGNTIYF; CDR3 DNA: TGTGCCAGCAGCGTAGCCGGGGGGGCTGGAAACACCATATATTTT
J gene: TRBJ2-7; D gene: .; V gene: TRBV7-2; clone size: .; CDR3 protein: CASSLSYEQYF; CDR3 DNA: TGTGCCAGCAGCCTCTCCTACGAGCAGTACTTC
J gene: TRBJ2-1; D gene: TRBD2; V gene: TRBV5-1; clone size: .; CDR3 protein: CASSLEQRGRSVQFF; CDR3 DNA: TGCGCCAGCAGCTTGGAACAGCGGGGTAGGTCGGTGCAGTTCTTC
J gene: TRBJ1-3; D gene: TRBD1; V gene: TRBV5-1; clone size: .; CDR3 protein: CASSGNTGGIGNTIYF; CDR3 DNA: TGCGCCAGCAGCGGGAATACAGGGGGAATTGGAAACACCATATATTTT
J gene: TRBJ2-7; D gene: TRBD2; V gene: TRBV18; clone size: .; CDR3 protein: CASSRGLAGGNDEQYF; CDR3 DNA: TGTGCCAGCTCACGGGGACTAGCGGGAGGTAACGACGAGCAGTACTTC